This TCR beta chain was retrieved from a study of T cell changes during pregnancy in multiple sclerosis (dated by TCRdb to between 2019 and 2020). Concerning the study at large: Changes in the T cell repertoire over the course of pregnancy were examined in this study in women with multiple sclerosis.

As to this clone: This receptor's antigen is unknown. Nothing much larger sits one base from this clone, and base qualities are not available.

The method was the immunoSEQ multiplex PCR assay. Held by TCRdb, this immuneACCESS table contains in-frame sequences only and omits some clones. Under half of the omission traces to an unresolved V gene where checked; the cause of the rest is unknown. The sample table records around 71,000 clones; more than 80% of these occur just once. Of the sample, approximately 1% is held by the ten largest clones. Counted from cysteine to phenylalanine, this CDR3 has 13 amino acids. The only DNA kept is the CDR3, 39 bases in frame from the first base. CDR1 LNHDA and CDR2 SQIVND were looked up in the germline V gene (reference sequence). The trim is 3 bases for V and 2 bases for J, with a gap of 7 bases between the germline ends.

This specimen consisted of peripheral blood, obtained in the third trimester of pregnancy. This sequence originates from a female donor with multiple sclerosis, enrolled in a pregnancy study. The sequence links TRBV19 to TRBJ2-5; no D gene call is confident. The nucleotide sequence reads TGTGCCAGTAGTATGGCAGAACAAGAGACCCAGTACTTC. Translated, it gives CASSMAEQETQYF.